This note documents a single T cell receptor beta chain sequence. Looked up from germline, CDR1 is LGHDT and CDR2 is YNNKEL (reference sequence). V lost 1 base and J lost 6, with 16 bases in between. CDR3 length: 15 residues. TCRdb analysed the RT-PCR reads with MiXCR anew, one entry per CDR3 protein. Of hundreds of thousands of distinct CDR3 sequences listed, more than 13% are singletons. The rearrangement uses TRBV3-1 and TRBJ2-7; D perhaps matches TRBD1 (6 bases). The specimen was memory CD4+ T cells from blood. The TCR sequence derives from a female donor in good health, serving as a healthy control. The CDR3 nucleotides are TGTGCCAGCAGCCAAGTTTCAGGGGATCTGGGCGAGCAGTACTTC. Amino acid sequence: CASSQVSGDLGEQYF.